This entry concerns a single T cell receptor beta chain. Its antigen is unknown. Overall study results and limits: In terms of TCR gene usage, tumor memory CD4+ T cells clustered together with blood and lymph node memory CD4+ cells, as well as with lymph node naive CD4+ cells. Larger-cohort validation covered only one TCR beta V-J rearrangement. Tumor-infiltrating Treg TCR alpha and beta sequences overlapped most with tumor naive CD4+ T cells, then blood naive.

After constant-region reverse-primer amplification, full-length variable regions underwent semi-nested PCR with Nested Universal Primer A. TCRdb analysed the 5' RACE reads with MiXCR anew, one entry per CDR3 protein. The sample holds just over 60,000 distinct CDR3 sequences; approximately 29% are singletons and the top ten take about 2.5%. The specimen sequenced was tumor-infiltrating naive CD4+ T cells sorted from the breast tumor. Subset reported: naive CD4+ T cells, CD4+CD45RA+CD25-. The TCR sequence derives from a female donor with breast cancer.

CDR3 residues: CASSSSTGGSGVAFF. The CDR3 DNA reads as TGTGCCAGCAGTTCAAGTACAGGGGGGTCAGGTGTAGCTTTCTTT. The chain carries TRBV6-6 and TRBJ1-1; 8 nucleotides agree with TRBD1. The CDR3 extends over 15 amino acids. The V gene end was trimmed by 4 bases and the J gene end by 10 bases; junction bases not matched to a gene: 14. Germline lookup yields CDR1 MNHNY and CDR2 SVGAGI (reference sequence).